This TCR beta chain derives from a study of T cells in pancreatic ductal adenocarcinoma. Findings of the study overall: Unique clonotypes were roughly 8-fold more numerous in blood than in tumor. Results skew toward the minority of patients with early-stage disease. No significant tumor-blood clonality difference; means were about 0.1 and 0.065. Tumor-versus-blood clonality comparisons may be biased toward lower tumor diversity.

Selected pancreatic ductal adenocarcinoma patients had undergone surgery without neoadjuvant therapy. In the case of this clone: Its antigen is undetermined.

The protocol was immunoSEQ multiplex PCR, while the TCRdb copy is restricted to in-frame clones and leaves out a portion. The sample has around 100,000 clones; 90% to 95% are singletons. The TCR originated in a human donor with pancreatic ductal adenocarcinoma. The sequenced material came from PBMCs.

The CDR3 DNA reads as TGTGCCAGCAGCGTAACAGGCTCCCCTAAGGAGCAGTACTTC. Protein sequence: CASSVTGSPKEQYF. The chain combines TRBV9 with TRBJ2-7; D may be TRBD1 (5 bases). Looked up from germline, CDR1 is SGDLS and CDR2 is YYNGEE. This CDR3 is built from 14 residues. The ends were cut back, 1 base at V and 7 bases at J, with 15 bases in the middle.